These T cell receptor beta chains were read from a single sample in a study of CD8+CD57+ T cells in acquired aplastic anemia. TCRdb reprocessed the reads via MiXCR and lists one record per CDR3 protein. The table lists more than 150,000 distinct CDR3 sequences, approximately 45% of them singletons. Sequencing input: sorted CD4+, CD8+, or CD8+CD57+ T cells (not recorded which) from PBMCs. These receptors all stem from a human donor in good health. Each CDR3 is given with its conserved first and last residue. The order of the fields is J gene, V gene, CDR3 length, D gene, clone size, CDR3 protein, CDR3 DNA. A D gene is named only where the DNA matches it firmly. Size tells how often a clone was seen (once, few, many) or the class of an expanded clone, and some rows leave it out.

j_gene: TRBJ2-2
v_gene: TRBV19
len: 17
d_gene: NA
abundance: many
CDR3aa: CASSIDGLRGNTGELFF
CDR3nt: TGTGCCAGTAGTATAGATGGTCTCCGCGGTAACACCGGGGAGCTGTTTTTT

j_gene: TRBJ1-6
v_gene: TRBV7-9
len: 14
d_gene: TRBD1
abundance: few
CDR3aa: CASSSGQGKGALHF
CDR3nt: TGTGCCAGCAGCTCGGGACAGGGGAAGGGGGCCCTCCACTTT

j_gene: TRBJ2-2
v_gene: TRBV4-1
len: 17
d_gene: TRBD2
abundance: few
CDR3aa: CASSQVVAGSVTGELFF
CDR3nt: TGCGCCAGCAGCCAAGTAGTAGCGGGATCGGTCACCGGGGAGCTGTTTTTT

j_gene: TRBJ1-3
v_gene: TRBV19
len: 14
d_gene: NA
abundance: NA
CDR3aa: CASSKEHSGNTIYF
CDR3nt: TGTGCCAGTAGTAAGGAGCACTCTGGAAACACCATATATTTT

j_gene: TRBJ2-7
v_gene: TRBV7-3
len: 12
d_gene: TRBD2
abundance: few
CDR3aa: CASRLAGYEQYF
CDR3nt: TGTGCCAGCAGACTAGCGGGCTACGAGCAGTACTTC

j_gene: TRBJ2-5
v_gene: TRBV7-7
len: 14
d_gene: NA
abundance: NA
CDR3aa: CASSLGGTEETQYF
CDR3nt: TGTGCTAGCAGCTTAGGGGGGACTGAGGAGACCCAGTACTTC

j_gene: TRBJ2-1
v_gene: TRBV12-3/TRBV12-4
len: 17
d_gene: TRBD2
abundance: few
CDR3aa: CASSSGGRVAGGDEQFF
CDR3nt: TGTGCCAGCAGCTCAGGAGGTCGAGTAGCGGGAGGAGATGAGCAGTTCTTC

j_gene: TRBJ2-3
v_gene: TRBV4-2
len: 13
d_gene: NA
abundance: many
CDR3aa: CASSQDKTDTQYF
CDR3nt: TGTGCCAGCAGCCAAGACAAGACAGATACGCAGTATTTT

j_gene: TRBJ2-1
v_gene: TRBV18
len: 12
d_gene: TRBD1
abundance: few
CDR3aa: CASSPGTGQQFF
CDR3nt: TGTGCCAGCTCACCCGGGACAGGGCAGCAGTTCTTC

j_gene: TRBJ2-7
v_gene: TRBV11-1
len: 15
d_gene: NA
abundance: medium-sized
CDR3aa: CASSLGRSGPYEQYF
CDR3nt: TGTGCCAGCAGCTTAGGACGGTCAGGCCCCTACGAGCAGTACTTC

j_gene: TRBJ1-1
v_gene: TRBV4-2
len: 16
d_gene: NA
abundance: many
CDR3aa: CASSHETGKRRTEAFF
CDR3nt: TGTGCCAGCAGCCACGAAACAGGGAAAAGGAGGACTGAAGCTTTCTTT

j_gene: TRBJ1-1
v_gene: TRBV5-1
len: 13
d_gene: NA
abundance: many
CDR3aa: CATLHVMNTEAFF
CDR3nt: TGCGCCACCCTACATGTCATGAACACTGAAGCTTTCTTT

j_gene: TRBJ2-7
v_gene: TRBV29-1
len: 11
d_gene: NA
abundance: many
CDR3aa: CSVERGTEQYF
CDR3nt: TGCAGCGTTGAGAGGGGGACCGAGCAGTACTTC

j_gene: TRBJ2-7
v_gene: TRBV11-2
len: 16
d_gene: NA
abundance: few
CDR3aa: CASSSLGVGGGYEQYF
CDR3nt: TGTGCCAGCAGCTCATTGGGGGTCGGGGGAGGCTACGAGCAGTACTTC

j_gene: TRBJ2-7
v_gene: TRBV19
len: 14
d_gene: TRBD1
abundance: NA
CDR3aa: CASRPTGGPYEQYF
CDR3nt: TGTGCCAGTAGACCAACAGGGGGCCCCTACGAGCAGTACTTC

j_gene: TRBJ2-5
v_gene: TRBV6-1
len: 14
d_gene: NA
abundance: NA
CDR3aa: CACSEDRQQETQYF
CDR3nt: TGTGCCTGCAGTGAGGACCGCCAGCAAGAGACCCAGTACTTC

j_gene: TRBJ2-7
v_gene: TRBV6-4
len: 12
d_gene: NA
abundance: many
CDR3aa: CASSVAGPEQYF
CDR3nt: TGTGCCAGCAGTGTTGCCGGCCCCGAGCAGTACTTC

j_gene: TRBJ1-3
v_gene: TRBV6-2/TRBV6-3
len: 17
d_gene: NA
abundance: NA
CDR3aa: CASSYSTGGAGGNTIYF
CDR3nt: TGTGCCAGCAGTTACTCGACGGGTGGGGCCGGAGGAAACACCATATATTTT

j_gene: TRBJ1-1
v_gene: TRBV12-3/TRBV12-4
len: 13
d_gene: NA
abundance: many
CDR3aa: CASVKLQNTEAFF
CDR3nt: TGTGCCAGTGTCAAACTTCAGAACACTGAAGCTTTCTTT

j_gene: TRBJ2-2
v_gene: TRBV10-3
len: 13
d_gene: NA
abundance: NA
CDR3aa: CAAAGPNTGELFF
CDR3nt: TGTGCCGCGGCAGGGCCCAACACCGGGGAGCTGTTTTTT

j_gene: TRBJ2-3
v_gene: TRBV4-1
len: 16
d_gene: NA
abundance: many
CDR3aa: CASSQADGRHTDTQYF
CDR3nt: TGCGCCAGCAGCCAAGCCGACGGACGACACACAGATACGCAGTATTTT

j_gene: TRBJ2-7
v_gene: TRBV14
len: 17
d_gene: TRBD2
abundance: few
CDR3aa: CASSPREGAGKPYEQYF
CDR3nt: TGTGCCAGCAGCCCCCGGGAGGGAGCGGGGAAACCCTACGAGCAGTACTTC

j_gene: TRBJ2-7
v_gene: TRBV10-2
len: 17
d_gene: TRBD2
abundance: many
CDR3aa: CASSEQRTSGRSYEQYF
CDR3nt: TGCGCCAGCAGTGAGCAACGGACTAGCGGGAGGTCGTACGAGCAGTACTTC

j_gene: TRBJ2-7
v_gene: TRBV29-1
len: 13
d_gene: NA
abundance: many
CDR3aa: CSVKDSSSYEQYF
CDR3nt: TGCAGCGTCAAGGACTCCAGCTCCTACGAGCAGTACTTC

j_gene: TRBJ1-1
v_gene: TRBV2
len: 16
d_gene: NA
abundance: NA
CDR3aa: CASSLSPWRKDTEAFF
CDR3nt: TGTGCCAGCAGTTTATCCCCATGGAGGAAAGACACTGAAGCTTTCTTT

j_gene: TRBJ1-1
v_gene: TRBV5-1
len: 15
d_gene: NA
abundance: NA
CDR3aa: CASSLAAGLNTEAFF
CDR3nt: TGCGCCAGCAGCTTGGCGGCAGGGCTGAACACTGAAGCTTTCTTT

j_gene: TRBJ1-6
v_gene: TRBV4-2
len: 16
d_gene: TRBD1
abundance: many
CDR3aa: CASSQDTNRGLSPLHF
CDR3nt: TGTGCCAGCAGCCAAGATACGAACAGGGGGCTTTCACCCCTCCACTTT

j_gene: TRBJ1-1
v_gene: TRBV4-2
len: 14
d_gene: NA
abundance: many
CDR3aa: CASSQVGQAAEAFF
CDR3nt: TGTGCCAGCAGCCAAGTGGGCCAGGCCGCTGAAGCTTTCTTT

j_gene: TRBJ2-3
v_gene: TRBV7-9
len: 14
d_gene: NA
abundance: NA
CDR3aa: CASVPRLGTDTQYF
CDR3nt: TGTGCCAGCGTCCCCCGGTTGGGGACAGATACGCAGTATTTT

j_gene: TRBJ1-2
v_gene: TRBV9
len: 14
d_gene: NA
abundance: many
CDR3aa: CASSARGGAEGYTF
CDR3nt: TGTGCCAGCAGCGCTCGAGGCGGGGCGGAGGGCTACACCTTC

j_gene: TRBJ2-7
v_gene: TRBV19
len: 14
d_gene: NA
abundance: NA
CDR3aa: CASSIEASSYEQYF
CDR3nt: TGTGCCAGTAGTATCGAGGCTAGCTCCTACGAGCAGTACTTC

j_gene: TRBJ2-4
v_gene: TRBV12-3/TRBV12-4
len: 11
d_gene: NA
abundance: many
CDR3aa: CASSSAGIQYF
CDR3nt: TGTGCCAGCAGTTCGGCCGGCATTCAGTACTTC

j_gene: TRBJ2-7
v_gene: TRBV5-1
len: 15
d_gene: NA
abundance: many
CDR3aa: CASSLGVGFTYEQYF
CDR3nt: TGCGCCAGCAGCTTGGGGGTAGGGTTTACCTACGAGCAGTACTTC

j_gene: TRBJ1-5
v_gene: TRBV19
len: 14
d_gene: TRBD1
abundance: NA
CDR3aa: CASSTDRVVQPQHF
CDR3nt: TGTGCCAGTAGCACCGACAGGGTAGTACAGCCCCAGCATTTT

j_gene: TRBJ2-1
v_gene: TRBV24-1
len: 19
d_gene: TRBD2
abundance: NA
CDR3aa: CATSDLGYASGSSYNEQFF
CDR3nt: TGTGCCACCAGTGATTTAGGGTATGCTAGCGGTAGCTCCTACAATGAGCAGTTCTTC

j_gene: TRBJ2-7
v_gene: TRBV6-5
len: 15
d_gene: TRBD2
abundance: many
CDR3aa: CASSLLAGVSYEQYF
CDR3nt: TGTGCCAGCAGTTTGTTAGCGGGGGTCTCCTACGAGCAGTACTTC

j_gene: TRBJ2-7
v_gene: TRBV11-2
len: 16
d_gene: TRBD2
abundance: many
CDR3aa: CASSRPSASGSYEQYF
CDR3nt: TGTGCCAGCAGCCGACCCTCGGCTAGCGGGAGTTACGAGCAGTACTTC

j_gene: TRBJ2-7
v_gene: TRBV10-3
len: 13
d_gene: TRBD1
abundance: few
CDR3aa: CAISGWDSYEQYF
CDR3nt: TGTGCCATCAGTGGCTGGGACAGCTACGAGCAGTACTTC

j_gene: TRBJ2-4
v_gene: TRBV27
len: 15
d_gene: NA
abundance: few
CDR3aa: CASSYDSLAKNIQYF
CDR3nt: TGTGCCAGCAGTTATGACAGCTTAGCCAAAAACATTCAGTACTTC

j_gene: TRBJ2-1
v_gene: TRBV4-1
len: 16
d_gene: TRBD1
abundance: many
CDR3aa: CASSQPGTGSYNEQFF
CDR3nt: TGCGCCAGCAGCCAGCCTGGGACAGGGAGTTACAATGAGCAGTTCTTC

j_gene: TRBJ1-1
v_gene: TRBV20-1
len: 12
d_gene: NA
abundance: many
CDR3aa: CSASPDGDKAFF
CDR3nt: TGCAGTGCTAGCCCCGACGGGGACAAGGCTTTCTTT

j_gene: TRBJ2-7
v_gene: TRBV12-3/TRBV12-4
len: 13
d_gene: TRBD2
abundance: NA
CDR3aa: CASRASGGPEQYF
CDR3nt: TGTGCCAGCAGAGCAAGCGGGGGGCCTGAGCAGTACTTC

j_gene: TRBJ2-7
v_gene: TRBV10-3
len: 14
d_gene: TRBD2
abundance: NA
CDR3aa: CAISRTSQTYEQYF
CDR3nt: TGTGCCATCAGTAGGACTAGCCAGACCTACGAGCAGTACTTC

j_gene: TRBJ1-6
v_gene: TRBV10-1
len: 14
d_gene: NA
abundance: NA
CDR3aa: CAISDSDYNSPLHF
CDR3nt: TGTGCCATCAGCGACAGCGATTATAATTCACCCCTCCACTTT

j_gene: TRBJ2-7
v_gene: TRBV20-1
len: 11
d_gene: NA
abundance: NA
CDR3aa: CSARDERGQYF
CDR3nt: TGCAGTGCTAGAGATGAACGGGGGCAGTACTTC

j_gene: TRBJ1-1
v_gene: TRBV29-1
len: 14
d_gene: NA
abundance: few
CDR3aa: CSVELQGVGTEAFF
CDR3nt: TGCAGCGTCGAATTACAGGGAGTCGGCACTGAAGCTTTCTTT

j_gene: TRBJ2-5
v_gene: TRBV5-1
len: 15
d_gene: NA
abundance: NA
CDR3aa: CASSLVGTEQETQYF
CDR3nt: TGCGCCAGCAGCTTGGTCGGGACGGAGCAAGAGACCCAGTACTTC

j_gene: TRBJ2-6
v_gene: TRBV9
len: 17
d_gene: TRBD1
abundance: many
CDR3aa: CASSARDRGSGANVLTF
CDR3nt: TGTGCCAGCAGCGCCCGGGACAGAGGATCTGGGGCCAACGTCCTGACTTTC

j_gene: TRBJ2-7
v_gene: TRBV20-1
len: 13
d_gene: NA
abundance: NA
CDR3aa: CSAGSDRNYEQYF
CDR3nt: TGCAGTGCCGGGAGCGACAGGAACTACGAGCAGTACTTC

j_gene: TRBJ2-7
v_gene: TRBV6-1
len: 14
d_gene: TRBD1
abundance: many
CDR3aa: CASSGQGLSYEQYF
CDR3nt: TGTGCCAGCAGTGGACAGGGCCTCTCCTACGAGCAGTACTTC

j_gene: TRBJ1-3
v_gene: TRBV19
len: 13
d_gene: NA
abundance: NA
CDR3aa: CASSRIVPNTIYF
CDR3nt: TGTGCCAGTAGTAGGATAGTTCCGAACACCATATATTTT

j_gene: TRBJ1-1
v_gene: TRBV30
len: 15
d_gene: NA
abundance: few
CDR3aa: CAWMSPGRMNTEAFF
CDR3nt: TGTGCCTGGATGTCCCCGGGACGGATGAACACTGAAGCTTTCTTT

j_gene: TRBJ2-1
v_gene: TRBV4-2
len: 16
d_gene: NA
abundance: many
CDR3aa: CASSQDLREDSYEQFF
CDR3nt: TGTGCCAGCAGCCAAGATCTGAGGGAGGATAGCTATGAGCAGTTCTTC

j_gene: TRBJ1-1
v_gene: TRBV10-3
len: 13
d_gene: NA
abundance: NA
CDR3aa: CAISLPGTTEAFF
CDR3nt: TGTGCCATCAGTCTGCCAGGGACCACTGAAGCTTTCTTT

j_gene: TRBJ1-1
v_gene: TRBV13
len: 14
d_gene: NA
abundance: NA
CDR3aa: CASSPPGTSTEAFF
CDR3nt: TGTGCCAGCAGCCCCCCAGGCACGAGCACTGAAGCTTTCTTT